This T cell receptor beta chain is from a study of blood T cell repertoires in COVID-19. Overall study: PBMCs, B-cell-depleted T cells, or T cells were the source of the cDNA or gDNA that made up the material.

V lost 4 bases, J lost 8 bases, and 12 bases lay in between. CDR1 is MNHEY, CDR2 SMNVEV, per germline (reference sequence). The CDR3 is 13 amino acids. Produced via immunoSEQ multiplex PCR; TCRdb's table is partial and in-frame only. The sample has about 180,000 clones; approximately 83% are singletons. The count of this clone is one. The V and J genes are TRBV27 and TRBJ2-4, with D possibly matching TRBD2 (6 bases). The sequence derives from a man aged 55-75 years with acute or convalescent COVID-19. Sequenced input: peripheral blood. CDR3 protein: CASSWRGADIQYF. The CDR3 region has the DNA TGTGCCAGCAGTTGGAGGGGTGCGGACATTCAGTACTTC.